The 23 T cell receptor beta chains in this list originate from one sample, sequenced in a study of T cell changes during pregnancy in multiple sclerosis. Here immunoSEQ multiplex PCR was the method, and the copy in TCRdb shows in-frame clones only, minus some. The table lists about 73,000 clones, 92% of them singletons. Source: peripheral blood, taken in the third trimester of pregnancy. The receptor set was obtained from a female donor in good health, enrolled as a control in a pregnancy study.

The CDR3 nucleotides read TGTGCCAGTAGCAGCGGGGGGATCTCAGAGACCCAGTACTTC. This gives the protein CASSSGGISETQYF. The chain combines TRBV9 with TRBJ2-5, with 9 nucleotides matching TRBD2. J was trimmed by 4 bases and V by 8 bases; bases with no gene match: 9. The CDR3 has 14 residues. Germline lookup yields CDR1 SGDLS and CDR2 YYNGEE.

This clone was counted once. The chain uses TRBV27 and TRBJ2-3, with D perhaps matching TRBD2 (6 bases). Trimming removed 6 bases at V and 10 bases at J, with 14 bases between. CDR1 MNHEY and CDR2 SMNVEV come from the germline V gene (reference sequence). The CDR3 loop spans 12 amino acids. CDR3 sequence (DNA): TGTGCCAGCAGGGGCCCGGGACTTCCGCAGTATTTT. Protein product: CASRGPGLPQYF.

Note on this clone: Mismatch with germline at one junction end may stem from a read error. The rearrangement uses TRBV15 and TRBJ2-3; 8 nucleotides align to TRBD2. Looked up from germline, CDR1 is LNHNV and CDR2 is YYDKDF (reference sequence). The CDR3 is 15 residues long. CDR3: CAASLSGTITDTQYF. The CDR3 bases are TGTGCCGCCAGCCTTAGCGGGACGATAACAGATACGCAGTATTTT.

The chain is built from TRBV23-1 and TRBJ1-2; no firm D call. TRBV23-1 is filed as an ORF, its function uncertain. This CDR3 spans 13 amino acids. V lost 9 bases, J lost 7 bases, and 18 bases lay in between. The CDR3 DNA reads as TGCGCCAGGCCGGTGAGGGAAGCGGCTGGCTACACCTTC. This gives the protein CARPVREAAGYTF.

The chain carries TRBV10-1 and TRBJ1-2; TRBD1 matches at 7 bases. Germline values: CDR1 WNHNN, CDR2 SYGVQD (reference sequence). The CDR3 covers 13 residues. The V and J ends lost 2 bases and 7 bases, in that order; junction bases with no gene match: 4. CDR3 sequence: CASSEDRDGGYTF. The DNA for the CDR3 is TGCGCCAGCAGTGAGGACAGGGATGGTGGCTACACCTTC.

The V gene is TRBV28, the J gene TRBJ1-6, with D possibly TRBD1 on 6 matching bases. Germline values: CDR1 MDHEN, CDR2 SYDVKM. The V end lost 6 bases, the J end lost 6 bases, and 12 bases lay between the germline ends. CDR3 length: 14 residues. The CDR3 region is CASRDSGFNSPLHF. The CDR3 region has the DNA TGTGCCAGCAGGGACAGCGGCTTTAATTCACCCCTCCACTTT.

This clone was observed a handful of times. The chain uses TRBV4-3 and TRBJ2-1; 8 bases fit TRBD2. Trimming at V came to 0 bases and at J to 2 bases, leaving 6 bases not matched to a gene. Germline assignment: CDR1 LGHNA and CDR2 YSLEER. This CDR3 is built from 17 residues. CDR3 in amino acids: CASSQDLSSGTYNEQFF. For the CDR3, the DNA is TGCGCCAGCAGCCAAGATTTGAGTAGCGGGACCTACAATGAGCAGTTCTTC.

CDR3 loop: CASSLFRVVVTEAFF. DNA for the CDR3: TGTGCCAGCAGTTTATTCCGCGTCGTCGTGACAGAAGCTTTCTTT. The chain joins TRBV28 to TRBJ1-1; D gene ambiguous. This CDR3 is built from 15 residues. CDR1 and CDR2 from the germline V gene are MDHEN and SYDVKM. V lost 1 base and J 8 bases, leaving 17 bases between the germline ends.

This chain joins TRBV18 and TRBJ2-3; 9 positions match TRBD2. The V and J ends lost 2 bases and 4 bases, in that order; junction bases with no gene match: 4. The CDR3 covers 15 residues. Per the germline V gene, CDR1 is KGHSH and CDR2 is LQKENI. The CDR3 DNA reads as TGTGCCAGCTCACCAGGCCAGCGGGGGGCAGATACGCAGTATTTT. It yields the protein CASSPGQRGADTQYF.

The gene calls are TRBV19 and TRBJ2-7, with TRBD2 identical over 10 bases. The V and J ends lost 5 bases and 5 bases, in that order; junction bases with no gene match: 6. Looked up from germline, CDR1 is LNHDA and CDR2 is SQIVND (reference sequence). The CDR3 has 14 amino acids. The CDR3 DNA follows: TGTGCCAGTAGTGTCGGACTAGCGGACCACGAGCAGTACTTC. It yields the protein CASSVGLADHEQYF.

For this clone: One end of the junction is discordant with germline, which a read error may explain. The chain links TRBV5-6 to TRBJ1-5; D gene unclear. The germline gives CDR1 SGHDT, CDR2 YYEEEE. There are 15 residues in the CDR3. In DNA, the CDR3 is TGTGCCAGCACCTTGGCAGGTGCTAGCAATCAGCCCCAGCATTTT. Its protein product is CASTLAGASNQPQHF.

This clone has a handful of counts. The CDR3 loop is CASLRRIGGYTGELFF. The CDR3 bases are TGTGCCAGCCTCCGAAGAATCGGCGGCTACACCGGGGAGCTGTTTTTT. This chain connects TRBV27 to TRBJ2-2; D gene ambiguous. In germline, CDR1 is MNHEY, CDR2 SMNVEV (reference sequence). V was shortened by 8 bases and J by 3 bases, with 19 bases between the two germline ends. This CDR3 spans 16 amino acids.

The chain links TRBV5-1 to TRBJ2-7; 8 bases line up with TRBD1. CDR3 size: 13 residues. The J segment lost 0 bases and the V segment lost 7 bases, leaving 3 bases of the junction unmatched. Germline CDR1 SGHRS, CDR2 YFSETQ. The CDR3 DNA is TGCGCCAGCCACACAGGGGGCTCCTACGAGCAGTACTTC. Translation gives CASHTGGSYEQYF.

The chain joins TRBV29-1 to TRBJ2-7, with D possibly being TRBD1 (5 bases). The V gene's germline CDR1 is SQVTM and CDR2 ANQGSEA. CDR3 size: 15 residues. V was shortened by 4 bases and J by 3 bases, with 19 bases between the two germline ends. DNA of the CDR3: TGCAGCGTTGTCCTGGGCTGGGGCCTCAACTACGAGCAGTACTTC. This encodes CSVVLGWGLNYEQYF.

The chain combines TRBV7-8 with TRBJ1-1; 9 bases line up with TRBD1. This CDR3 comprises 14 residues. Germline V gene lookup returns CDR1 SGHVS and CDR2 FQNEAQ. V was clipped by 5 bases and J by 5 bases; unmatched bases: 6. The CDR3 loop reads CASSQGQGRTEAFF. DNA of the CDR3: TGTGCCAGCAGCCAAGGACAGGGGAGGACTGAAGCTTTCTTT.

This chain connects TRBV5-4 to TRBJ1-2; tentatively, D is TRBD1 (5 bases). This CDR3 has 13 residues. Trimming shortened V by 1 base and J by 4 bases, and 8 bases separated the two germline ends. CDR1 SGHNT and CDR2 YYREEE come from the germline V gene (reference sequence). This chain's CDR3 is CASSLSGGYGYTF. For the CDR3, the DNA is TGTGCCAGCAGCTTGTCCGGGGGCTATGGCTACACCTTC.

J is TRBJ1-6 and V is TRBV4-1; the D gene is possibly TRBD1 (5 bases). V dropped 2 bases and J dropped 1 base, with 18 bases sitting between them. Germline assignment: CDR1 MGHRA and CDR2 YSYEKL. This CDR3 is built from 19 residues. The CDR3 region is CASSQYRTPLGSYNSPLHF. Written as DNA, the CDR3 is TGCGCCAGCAGCCAATATCGGACACCCTTGGGATCCTATAATTCACCCCTCCACTTT.

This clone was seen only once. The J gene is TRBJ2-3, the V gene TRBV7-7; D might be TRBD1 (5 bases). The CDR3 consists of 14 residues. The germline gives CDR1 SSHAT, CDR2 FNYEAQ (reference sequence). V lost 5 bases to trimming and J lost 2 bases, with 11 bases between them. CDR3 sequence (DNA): TGTGCCAGCAGCCTGACAGAGAACACAGATACGCAGTATTTT. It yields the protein CASSLTENTDTQYF.

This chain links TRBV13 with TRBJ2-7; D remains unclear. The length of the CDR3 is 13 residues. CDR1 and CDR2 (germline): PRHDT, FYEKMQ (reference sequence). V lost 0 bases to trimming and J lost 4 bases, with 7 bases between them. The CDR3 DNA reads TGTGCCAGCAGCTTAGGGCTTAGTTACGAGCAGTACTTC. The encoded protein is CASSLGLSYEQYF.

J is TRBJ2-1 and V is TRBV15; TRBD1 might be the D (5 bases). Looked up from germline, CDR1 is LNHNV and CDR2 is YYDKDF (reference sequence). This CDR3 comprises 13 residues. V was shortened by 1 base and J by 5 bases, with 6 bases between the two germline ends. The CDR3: CATSRGQNNEQFF. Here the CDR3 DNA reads TGTGCCACCAGCAGAGGACAGAACAATGAGCAGTTCTTC.

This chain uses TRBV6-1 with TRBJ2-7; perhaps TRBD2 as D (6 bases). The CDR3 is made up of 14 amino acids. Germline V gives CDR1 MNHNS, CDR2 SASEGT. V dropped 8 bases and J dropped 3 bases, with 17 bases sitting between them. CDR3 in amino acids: CASLEGLAGYEQYF. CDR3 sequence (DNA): TGTGCCAGCCTGGAGGGGCTAGCAGGCTACGAGCAGTACTTC.

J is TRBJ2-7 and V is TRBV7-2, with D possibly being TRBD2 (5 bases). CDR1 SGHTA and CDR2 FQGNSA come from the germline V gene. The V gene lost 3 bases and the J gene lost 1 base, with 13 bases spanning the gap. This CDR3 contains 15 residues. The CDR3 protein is CASSFVERPSYEQYF. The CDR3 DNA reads TGTGCCAGCAGCTTCGTGGAGCGGCCGTCCTACGAGCAGTACTTC.

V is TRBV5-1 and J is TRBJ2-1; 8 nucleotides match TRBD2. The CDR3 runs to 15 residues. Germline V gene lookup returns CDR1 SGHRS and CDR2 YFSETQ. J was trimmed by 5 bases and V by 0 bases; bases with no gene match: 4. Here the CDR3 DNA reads TGCGCCAGCAGCTTGGTTGGCGGGAGGAACAATGAGCAGTTCTTC. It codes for CASSLVGGRNNEQFF.